Described below is a single TCR beta chain sequence and its context. Produced via immunoSEQ multiplex PCR; TCRdb's table is partial and in-frame only. The sample carries 160,000 or so clones, around 75% recorded once. The entry originates in a study of blood T cell repertoires in COVID-19. The sequence derives from a woman of 80 years or more with acute or convalescent COVID-19. The sequencing input was peripheral blood.

CDR3: CASSSWMTRGYEQYF. The CDR3 bases are TGTGCCAGCAGCTCCTGGATGACTAGAGGTTACGAGCAGTACTTC. The chain links TRBV11-2 to TRBJ2-7, with D perhaps matching TRBD2 (6 bases). CDR1 SGHAT and CDR2 FQNNGV come from the germline V gene. The V and J ends lost 4 bases and 4 bases respectively, with 17 bases between them. The CDR3 extends over 15 amino acids. Variable domain in full (rest from reference TRBV11-2 and TRBJ2-7): EAGVAQSPRYKIIEKRQSVAFWCNPISGHATLYWYQQILGQGPKLLIQFQNNGVVDDSQLPKDRFSAERLKGVDSTLKIQPAKLEDSAVYLCASSSWMTRGYEQYFGPGTRLTVT.